The 26 T cell receptor beta chains listed next were all sequenced from one sample in a study of blood T cell repertoires in COVID-19. The assay was immunoSEQ multiplex PCR, and TCRdb's table has in-frame clones only and misses some. The sample carries 300,000 to 500,000 clones, roughly 90% recorded once. The specimen sequenced was PBMCs or T cells enriched from blood (not recorded which). The receptor source for this set is a woman aged 25 to 39 with acute COVID-19.

In its sample, this clone was seen once. The CDR3 nucleotides read TGTGCCAGTTCTCGACGGGACAGGGAAATTCCGTATGGCTACACCTTC. Protein product: CASSRRDREIPYGYTF. The chain couples TRBV19 to TRBJ1-2; TRBD1 matches 9 bases. The CDR3 is 16 residues long. Trimming at V came to 8 bases and at J to 5 bases, leaving 15 bases not matched to a gene. Germline CDR1 LNHDA, CDR2 SQIVND (reference sequence).

The chain links TRBV2 to TRBJ1-3; D is perhaps TRBD1 (5 bases). Trimming stripped 6 bases from V and 0 bases from J, with 12 bases between. Germline loops: CDR1 SNHLY, CDR2 FYNNEI. The CDR3 length is 15 residues. The CDR3 is CASSPTGFSGNTIYF. As DNA, the CDR3 is TGTGCCAGCAGCCCCACAGGATTCTCTGGAAACACCATATATTTT. Combining the CDR3 with reference TRBV2 and TRBJ1-3 gives the whole variable domain EPEVTQTPSHQVTQMGQEVILRCVPISNHLYFYWYRQILGQKVEFLVSFYNNEISEKSEIFDDQFSVERPDGSNFTLKIRSTKLEDSAMYFCASSPTGFSGNTIYFGEGSWLTVV.

The chain recombines TRBV9 with TRBJ2-3, with 9 positions matching TRBD2. The length of the CDR3 is 16 residues. After removal of 0 bases from V and 1 base from J, the junction contained 3 bases not matched to a gene. Germline V gene lookup returns CDR1 SGDLS and CDR2 YYNGEE. CDR3 amino acids: CASSVVAGGGTDTQYF. CDR3 bases: TGTGCCAGCAGCGTAGTGGCGGGGGGGGGCACAGATACGCAGTATTTT. Looking up the rest from reference TRBV9 and TRBJ2-3 gives the full variable domain: DSGVTQTPKHLITATGQRVTLRCSPRSGDLSVYWYQQSLDQGLQFLIQYYNGEERAKGNILERFSAQQFPDLHSELNLSSLELGDSALYFCASSVVAGGGTDTQYFGPGTRLTVL.

The J gene is TRBJ2-2, the V gene TRBV29-1, with 9 bases that match TRBD1. This CDR3 is 14 amino acids long. V dropped 6 bases and J dropped 0; count of bases not matched to a gene: 2. CDR1 and CDR2 from the germline V gene are SQVTM and ANQGSEA. The CDR3 DNA is TGCAGCGTCGGGACAGGGCCGAACACCGGGGAGCTGTTTTTT. This encodes CSVGTGPNTGELFF.

The chain carries TRBV6-2 or TRBV6-3 and TRBJ1-5; D is unresolved. Germline V lookup: CDR1 MNHEY, CDR2 SVGEGT. This CDR3 is 16 amino acids long. Trimming took off 0 bases at V and 11 bases at J, with 20 bases between the two ends. DNA for the CDR3: TGTGCCAGCAGTTACTCCGCAACCTTCCAAATTGCGGCCCAGCATTTT. Translated, it gives CASSYSATFQIAAQHF.

As to this clone: Other DNA sequences from this sample encode an identical CDR3 as well. The J gene is TRBJ1-5, the V gene TRBV6-1; D ambiguous. With 1 base removed from V and 4 bases from J, the gap between germline ends came to 5 bases. In germline, CDR1 is MNHNS, CDR2 SASEGT. The CDR3 contains 13 residues. Here the CDR3 reads CASSEGGNQPQHF. The CDR3 bases are TGTGCCAGCAGTGAAGGCGGTAATCAGCCCCAGCATTTT.

This clone was seen a single time. The chain recombines TRBV6-5 with TRBJ1-2; D might be TRBD1 (6 bases). The V gene lost 5 bases and the J gene lost 4 bases, with 11 bases spanning the gap. CDR1 and CDR2 from the germline V gene are MNHEY and SVGAGI. This CDR3 region has 13 residues. CDR3 nucleotides: TGTGCCAGCAGTCCCAGGGGAAGCTATGGCTACACCTTC. This translates into CASSPRGSYGYTF.

CDR3 sequence reads: CASSPRDRGAMNEQFF. The CDR3, as DNA: TGTGCCAGCAGCCCAAGGGACAGGGGGGCCATGAATGAGCAGTTCTTC. V and J are TRBV7-3 and TRBJ2-1; 11 bases line up with TRBD1. The germline CDR1 and CDR2 sequences are SGHTA and FQGTGA. Unmatched junction bases numbered 10, after V lost 5 bases and J lost 7 bases. The CDR3 contains 16 residues.

V is TRBV19 and J is TRBJ1-6, with TRBD1 matching over 9 bases. The CDR3 length is 15 residues. V dropped 4 bases and J dropped 8; count of bases not matched to a gene: 6. The germline V gene has CDR1 LNHDA and CDR2 SQIVND (reference sequence). Here the CDR3 DNA reads TGTGCCAGTAGTACCTTATGGACAGGGGATTCACCCCTCCACTTT. Translation: CASSTLWTGDSPLHF.

The rearrangement joins TRBV3-1 (or the pseudogene TRBV3-2) to TRBJ1-1; the D is unclear. CDR1 and CDR2 (germline): LGHDT, YNNKEL (reference sequence). V dropped 0 bases and J dropped 10 bases, with 6 bases sitting between them. This CDR3 is 11 amino acids long. The CDR3 reads CASSQEGRAFF. CDR3 bases: TGTGCCAGCAGCCAAGAAGGGAGAGCTTTCTTT.

This rearrangement joins TRBV5-6 to TRBJ2-1, with 12 bases that match TRBD1. The V gene end was trimmed by 3 bases and the J gene end by 7 bases; junction bases not matched to a gene: 5. CDR1 is SGHDT, CDR2 YYEEEE, per germline. The CDR3 extends over 15 amino acids. The CDR3 region is CASSWGTGGSNEQFF. As DNA, the CDR3 is TGTGCCAGCAGCTGGGGGACAGGGGGCTCTAATGAGCAGTTCTTC. Complete variable domain (other parts from reference TRBV5-6 and TRBJ2-1): DAGVTQSPTHLIKTRGQQVTLRCSPKSGHDTVSWYQQALGQGPQFIFQYYEEEERQRGNFPDRFSGHQFPNYSSELNVNALLLGDSALYLCASSWGTGGSNEQFFGPGTRLTVL.

This clone was recorded only once. The J gene is TRBJ1-3, the V gene TRBV15, with 8 bases identical to TRBD1. CDR1 and CDR2 (germline): LNHNV, YYDKDF (reference sequence). Trimming cost V 0 bases and J 7 bases; bases outside gene matches: 2. The CDR3 has 14 amino acids. CDR3: CATSREDRGNTIYF. The CDR3 nucleotides read TGTGCCACCAGCAGAGAAGACAGGGGTAACACCATATATTTT.

This clone was observed a single time. V gene TRBV10-3 combines with J gene TRBJ1-1, with no clear D. This CDR3 is 11 amino acids long. Trimming removed 7 bases at V and 3 bases at J, with 6 bases between. From germline, CDR1 is ENHRY and CDR2 SYGVKD. The CDR3 is CAIIADTEAFF. Here the CDR3 DNA reads TGTGCCATCATAGCGGACACTGAAGCTTTCTTT.

The gene calls are TRBV12-5 and TRBJ2-3; D gene unclear. The CDR3 length is 13 residues. The ends were cut back, 3 bases at V and 1 base at J, with 5 bases in the middle. CDR1 is LGHNT, CDR2 FRNRAP, per germline. The DNA of the CDR3 is TGTGCTAGTGGTTTACACGGCACAGATACGCAGTATTTT. This translates into CASGLHGTDTQYF.

The chain recombines TRBV15 with TRBJ1-4; D is uncertain. This CDR3 contains 12 residues. V lost 4 bases and J lost 7, with 7 bases in between. Germline V gene lookup returns CDR1 LNHNV and CDR2 YYDKDF (reference sequence). The CDR3 protein is CATSIGGEKLFF. The CDR3 nucleotides read TGTGCCACCAGCATTGGCGGTGAAAAACTGTTTTTT.

The chain links TRBV3-1 (or the pseudogene TRBV3-2) to TRBJ2-3; TRBD2 matches at 8 bases. Germline V gene sequence: CDR1 LGHDT, CDR2 YNNKEL (reference sequence). CDR3 length equals 15 residues. V shed 4 bases, J shed 2 bases, and the junction held 5 bases outside the gene matches. The CDR3 nucleotides are TGTGCCAGCAGCCCCCAGCGGGGGACCACAGATACGCAGTATTTT. As protein: CASSPQRGTTDTQYF.

V and J are TRBV12-3 or TRBV12-4 and TRBJ2-1; D remains ambiguous. The CDR3 spans 12 residues. V was trimmed by 3 bases and J by 10 bases, leaving 10 bases between them. The CDR3: CASSFENPEQFF. CDR3 nucleotides: TGTGCCAGCAGTTTTGAGAATCCAGAGCAGTTCTTC.

V and J are TRBV3-1 (or the pseudogene TRBV3-2) and TRBJ2-5; D is perhaps TRBD1 (5 bases). Germline lookup yields CDR1 LGHDT and CDR2 YNNKEL (reference sequence). The CDR3 is made up of 16 amino acids. Trimming removed 4 bases at V and 2 bases at J, with 17 bases between. The CDR3 loop reads CASSLLFARAQETQYF. In DNA form, the CDR3 reads TGTGCCAGCAGCCTCCTCTTTGCCAGGGCACAAGAGACCCAGTACTTC.

The genes are TRBV5-4 and TRBJ2-7; 15 nucleotides line up with TRBD2. The germline gives CDR1 SGHNT, CDR2 YYREEE (reference sequence). CDR3 length: 17 residues. V lost 4 bases to trimming and J lost 2 bases; unmatched junction nucleotides: 7. In DNA, the CDR3 is TGTGCCAGCAGCCCCGGGACTAGCGGGGGGCTTACCTACGAGCAGTACTTC. This sequence encodes CASSPGTSGGLTYEQYF.

The V gene is TRBV6-5, the J gene TRBJ2-5, with 7 bases matching TRBD1. Losses at the gene ends were 2 bases for V and 5 bases for J; bases not matched to a gene: 2. The CDR3 is 13 residues long. CDR1 and CDR2 (germline): MNHEY, SVGAGI. CDR3 region: CASSYTTGETQYF. CDR3 DNA sequence: TGTGCCAGCAGTTACACGACAGGGGAGACCCAGTACTTC.

V and J are TRBV6-5 and TRBJ2-1; 8 bases are shared with TRBD1. Per germline, CDR1 MNHEY and CDR2 SVGAGI. The CDR3 has 11 residues. The chain's CDR3 is CAGQGRDEQFF. DNA for the CDR3: TGTGCTGGACAGGGTCGCGATGAGCAGTTCTTC.

The genes are TRBV12-3 or TRBV12-4 and TRBJ1-1; no definite D call. V was cut by 3 bases and J by 5 bases, with 7 bases left in between. There are 12 residues in the CDR3. CDR3 sequence reads: CASSFVGTEAFF. Written as DNA, the CDR3 is TGTGCCAGCAGTTTTGTCGGTACTGAAGCTTTCTTT.

The chain joins TRBV24-1 to TRBJ1-2; tentative D call: TRBD1 (5 bases). V was pared by 6 bases and J by 8 bases, with 18 bases between. This CDR3 spans 14 amino acids. Looked up from germline, CDR1 is KGHDR and CDR2 is SFDVKD. The CDR3 protein is CATSPGGGASGYTF. The CDR3 nucleotides read TGTGCCACCAGTCCCGGGGGGGGAGCTAGCGGCTACACCTTC.

This clone was observed once. J is TRBJ1-3 and V is TRBV18; D is unresolved. The length of the CDR3 is 16 residues. Trimming removed 1 base from V and 0 bases from J, with 10 bases in between. Germline V gives CDR1 KGHSH, CDR2 LQKENI. The CDR3 protein is CASSPLAVNSGNTIYF. The CDR3, as DNA: TGTGCCAGCTCACCACTGGCGGTAAACTCTGGAAACACCATATATTTT.

The V call is TRBV7-3, the J call TRBJ1-5; 12 bases are a match to TRBD1. After removal of 5 bases from V and 4 bases from J, the junction contained 6 bases not matched to a gene. The CDR3 extends over 16 amino acids. Germline CDR1 is SGHTA and CDR2 is FQGTGA. CDR3 DNA: TGTGCCAGCAGCCATCGGGACAGGGGGCGGAATCAGCCCCAGCATTTT. Amino acids: CASSHRDRGRNQPQHF.

The J gene is TRBJ2-1, the V gene TRBV27; tentatively, D is TRBD1 (6 bases). CDR1 and CDR2 from the germline V gene are MNHEY and SMNVEV (reference sequence). There are 15 residues in the CDR3. V was clipped by 5 bases and J by 6 bases, with 17 bases between them. The CDR3 region has the DNA TGTGCCAGCAGTCCCTCGCACAGGGCCCTCAATGAGCAGTTCTTC. Its protein is CASSPSHRALNEQFF.